This T cell receptor (beta chain) emerged from a study of shared clonotypes between healthy human individuals. Clones were sequenced by immunoSEQ multiplex PCR, and TCRdb holds only the in-frame ones, with some missing. The table has about 1 million clones, about 76% seen once. Material for sequencing was memory CD4+ T cells sorted from blood. The subset: CD45RA-negative fraction. The clonotype originates from a man younger than 35 in good health.

The CDR3: CASTPGQGYNEQFF. CDR3 nucleotide sequence: TGTGCCAGCACCCCCGGACAGGGATACAATGAGCAGTTCTTC. The rearrangement links TRBV6-1 to TRBJ2-1, with 8 bases lining up with TRBD1. CDR1 MNHNS and CDR2 SASEGT come from the germline V gene. The CDR3 runs 14 residues. The V and J ends lost 7 bases and 4 bases, in that order; junction bases with no gene match: 6.